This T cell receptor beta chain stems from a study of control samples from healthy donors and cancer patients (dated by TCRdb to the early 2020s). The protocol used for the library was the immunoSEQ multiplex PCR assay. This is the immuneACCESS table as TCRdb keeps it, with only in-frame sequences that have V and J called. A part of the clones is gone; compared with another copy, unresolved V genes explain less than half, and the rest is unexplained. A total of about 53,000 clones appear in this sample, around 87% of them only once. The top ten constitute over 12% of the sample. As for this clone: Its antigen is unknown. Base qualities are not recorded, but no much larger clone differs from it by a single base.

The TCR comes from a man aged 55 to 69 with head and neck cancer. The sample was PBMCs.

The CDR3 region: CASSLWAGGAYGYTF. The DNA is TGTGCCAGCAGCTTGTGGGCAGGAGGGGCCTATGGCTACACCTTC. The sequence joins TRBV5-8 to TRBJ1-2; TRBD1 is possibly the D segment (5 matching bases). According to the germline V gene, CDR1 reads SGHTS and CDR2 reads YDEGEE. The CDR3, from cysteine to phenylalanine, totals 15 residues. Solely the CDR3 DNA is kept, with 45 bases framed from the first base. V is pared back by 1 base and J by 4 bases, with 14 bases lying between the germline termini.